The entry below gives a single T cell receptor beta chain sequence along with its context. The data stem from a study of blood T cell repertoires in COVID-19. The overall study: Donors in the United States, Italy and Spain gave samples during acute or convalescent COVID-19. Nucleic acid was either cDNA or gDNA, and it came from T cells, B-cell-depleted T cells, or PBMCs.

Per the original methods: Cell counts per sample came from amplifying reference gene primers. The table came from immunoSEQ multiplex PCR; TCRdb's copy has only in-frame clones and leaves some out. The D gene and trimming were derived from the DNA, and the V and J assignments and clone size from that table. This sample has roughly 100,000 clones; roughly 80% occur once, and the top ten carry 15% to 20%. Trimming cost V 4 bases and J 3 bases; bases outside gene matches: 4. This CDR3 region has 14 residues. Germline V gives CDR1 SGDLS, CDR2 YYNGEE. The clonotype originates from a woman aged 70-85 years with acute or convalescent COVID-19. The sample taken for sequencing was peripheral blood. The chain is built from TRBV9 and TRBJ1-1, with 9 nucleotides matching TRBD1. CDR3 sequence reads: CASSRDRVDTEAFF. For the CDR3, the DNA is TGTGCCAGCAGCCGGGACAGGGTTGACACTGAAGCTTTCTTT.